This T cell receptor beta chain was captured in a study of blood T cell repertoires in COVID-19. Study overall: The United States, Italy and Spain were the sources of the acute and convalescent COVID-19 samples. PBMCs, B-cell-depleted T cells, or T cells provided the cDNA or gDNA that made up the material.

The germline V gene encodes CDR1 SGHTA and CDR2 FQGNSA. This CDR3 is built from 16 residues. After removal of 1 base from V and 3 bases from J, the junction contained 3 bases not matched to a gene. Methods used by the authors: Reference gene primer amplification yielded estimated nucleated cell counts. Libraries were prepared by immunoSEQ multiplex PCR; TCRdb keeps only in-frame clonotypes and omits some of them. The V and J calls and clone size are taken from that table; D and trimming were inferred from the DNA. The table lists roughly 200,000 clones, more than 80% of them singletons. Sequences were obtained from peripheral blood. The chain links TRBV7-2 to TRBJ1-1; TRBD1 aligns across 12 bases. This sequence originates from a woman between 25 and 40 years old with COVID-19, enrolled during active disease. CDR3 in amino acids: CASSLVGQGAYTEAFF. CDR3 coding DNA: TGTGCCAGCAGCTTAGTGGGACAGGGGGCATACACTGAAGCTTTCTTT.